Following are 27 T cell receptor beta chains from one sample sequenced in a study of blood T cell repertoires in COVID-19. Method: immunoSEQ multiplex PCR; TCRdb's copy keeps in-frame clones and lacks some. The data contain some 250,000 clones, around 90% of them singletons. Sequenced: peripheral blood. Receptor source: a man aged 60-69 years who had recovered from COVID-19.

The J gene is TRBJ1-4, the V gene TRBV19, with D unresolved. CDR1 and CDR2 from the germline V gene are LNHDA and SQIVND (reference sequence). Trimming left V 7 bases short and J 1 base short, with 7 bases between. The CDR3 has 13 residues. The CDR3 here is CASNRRTNEKLFF. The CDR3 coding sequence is TGTGCCAGTAATAGGAGAACTAATGAAAAACTGTTTTTT.

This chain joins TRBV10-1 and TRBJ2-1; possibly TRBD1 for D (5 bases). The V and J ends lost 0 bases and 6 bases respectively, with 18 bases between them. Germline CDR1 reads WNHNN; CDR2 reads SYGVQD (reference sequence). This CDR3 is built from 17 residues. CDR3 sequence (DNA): TGCGCCAGCAGTGAGTCGGCAGGGCGGACCAAGGGCAATGAGCAGTTCTTC. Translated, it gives CASSESAGRTKGNEQFF.

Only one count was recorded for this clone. This CDR3 reads CASSFPVSPLHF. The CDR3 DNA reads as TGTGCCAGCAGCTTTCCCGTGTCACCCCTCCACTTT. V and J are TRBV11-2 and TRBJ1-6; D is undetermined. CDR3 length: 12 residues. Trimming stripped 3 bases from V and 10 bases from J, with 7 bases between. Germline lookup yields CDR1 SGHAT and CDR2 FQNNGV.

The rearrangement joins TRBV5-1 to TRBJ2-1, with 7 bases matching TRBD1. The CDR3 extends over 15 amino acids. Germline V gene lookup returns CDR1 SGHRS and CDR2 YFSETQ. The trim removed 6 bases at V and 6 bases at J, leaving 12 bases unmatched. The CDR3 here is CASTAGDSFINEQFF. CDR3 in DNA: TGCGCCAGCACCGCAGGGGACAGCTTTATCAATGAGCAGTTCTTC.

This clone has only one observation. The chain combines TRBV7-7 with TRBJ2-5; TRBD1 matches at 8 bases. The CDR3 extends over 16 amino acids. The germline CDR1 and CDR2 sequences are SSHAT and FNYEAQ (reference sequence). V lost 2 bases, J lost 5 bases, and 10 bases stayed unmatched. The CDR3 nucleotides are TGTGCCAGCAGCTTAAAGTTGGCAGGGGGCGCGGAGACCCAGTACTTC. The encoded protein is CASSLKLAGGAETQYF.

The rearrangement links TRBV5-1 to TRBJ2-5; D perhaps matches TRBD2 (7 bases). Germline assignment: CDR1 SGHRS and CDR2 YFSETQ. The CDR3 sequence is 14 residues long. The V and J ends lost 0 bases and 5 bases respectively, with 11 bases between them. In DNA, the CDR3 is TGCGCCAGCAGCTTGGACGGGGGGCGGGAGACCCAGTACTTC. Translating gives CASSLDGGRETQYF. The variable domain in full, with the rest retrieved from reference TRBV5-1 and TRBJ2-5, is KAGVTQTPRYLIKTRGQQVTLSCSPISGHRSVSWYQQTPGQGLQFLFEYFSETQRNKGNFPGRFSGRQFSNSRSEMNVSTLELGDSALYLCASSLDGGRETQYFGPGTRLLVL.

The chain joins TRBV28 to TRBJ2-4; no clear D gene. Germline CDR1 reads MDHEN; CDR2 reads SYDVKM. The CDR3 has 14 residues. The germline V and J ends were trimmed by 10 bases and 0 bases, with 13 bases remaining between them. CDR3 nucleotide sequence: TGTGCCACCCAACGTAGTGGAGCCAAAAACATTCAGTACTTC. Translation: CATQRSGAKNIQYF.

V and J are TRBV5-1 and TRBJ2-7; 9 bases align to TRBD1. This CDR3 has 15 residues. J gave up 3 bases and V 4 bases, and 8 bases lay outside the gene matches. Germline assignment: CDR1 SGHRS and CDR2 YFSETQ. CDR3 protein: CASSPGTTGGYEQYF. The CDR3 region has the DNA TGCGCCAGCAGCCCCGGTACGACAGGGGGCTACGAGCAGTACTTC.

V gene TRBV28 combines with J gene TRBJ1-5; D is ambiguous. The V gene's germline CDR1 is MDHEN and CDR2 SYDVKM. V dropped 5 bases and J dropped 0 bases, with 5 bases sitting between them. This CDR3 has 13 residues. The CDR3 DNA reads TGTGCCAGCAGTCCCTATAGCAATCAGCCCCAGCATTTT. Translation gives CASSPYSNQPQHF.

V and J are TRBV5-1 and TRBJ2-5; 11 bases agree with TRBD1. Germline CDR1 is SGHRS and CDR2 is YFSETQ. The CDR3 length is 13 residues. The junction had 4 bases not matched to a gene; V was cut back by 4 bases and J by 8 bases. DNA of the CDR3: TGCGCCAGCAGCCGGGGGACAGGGGGAACCCAGTACTTC. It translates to CASSRGTGGTQYF.

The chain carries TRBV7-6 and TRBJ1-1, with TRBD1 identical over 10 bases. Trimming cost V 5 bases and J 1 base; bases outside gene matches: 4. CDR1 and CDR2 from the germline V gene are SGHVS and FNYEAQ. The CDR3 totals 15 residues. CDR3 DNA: TGTGCCAGCAGCGGCTGGACAGGGGGGAACACTGAAGCTTTCTTT. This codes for CASSGWTGGNTEAFF.

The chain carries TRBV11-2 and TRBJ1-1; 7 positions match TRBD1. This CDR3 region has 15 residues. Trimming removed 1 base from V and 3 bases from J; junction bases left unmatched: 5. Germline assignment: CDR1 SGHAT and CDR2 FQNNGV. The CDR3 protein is CASSLGEQGYTEAFF. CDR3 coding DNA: TGTGCCAGCAGCTTAGGCGAACAGGGGTACACTGAAGCTTTCTTT.

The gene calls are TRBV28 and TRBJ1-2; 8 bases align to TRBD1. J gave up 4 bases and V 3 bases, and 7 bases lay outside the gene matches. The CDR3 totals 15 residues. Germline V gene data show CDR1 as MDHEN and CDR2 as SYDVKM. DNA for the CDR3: TGTGCCAGCAGTTTGGGGACAGGAAACACCTATGGCTACACCTTC. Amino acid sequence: CASSLGTGNTYGYTF.

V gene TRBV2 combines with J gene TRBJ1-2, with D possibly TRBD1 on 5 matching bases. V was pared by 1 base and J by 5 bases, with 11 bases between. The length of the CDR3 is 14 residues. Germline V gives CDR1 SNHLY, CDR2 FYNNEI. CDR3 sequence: CASSEEDRYYGYTF. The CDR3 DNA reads TGTGCCAGCAGTGAAGAAGACAGATATTATGGCTACACCTTC.

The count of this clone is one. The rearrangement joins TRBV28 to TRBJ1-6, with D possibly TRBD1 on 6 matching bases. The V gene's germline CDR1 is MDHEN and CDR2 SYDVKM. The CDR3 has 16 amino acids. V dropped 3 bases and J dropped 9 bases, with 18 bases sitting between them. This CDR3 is CASSLPALGGLSPLHF. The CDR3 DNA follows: TGTGCCAGCAGTTTGCCGGCTTTGGGGGGGCTTTCACCCCTCCACTTT.

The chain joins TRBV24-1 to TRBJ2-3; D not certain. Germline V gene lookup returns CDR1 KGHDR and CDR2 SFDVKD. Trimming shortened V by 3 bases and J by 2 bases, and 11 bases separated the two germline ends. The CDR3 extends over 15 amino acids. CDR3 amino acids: CATSDPLRVTDTQYF. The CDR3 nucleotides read TGTGCCACCAGTGATCCCCTTCGGGTCACAGATACGCAGTATTTT.

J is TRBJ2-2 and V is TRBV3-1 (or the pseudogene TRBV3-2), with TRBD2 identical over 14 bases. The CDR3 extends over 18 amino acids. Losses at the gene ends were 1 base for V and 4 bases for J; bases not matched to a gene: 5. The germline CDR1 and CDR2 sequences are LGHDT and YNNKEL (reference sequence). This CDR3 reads CASSQGLAGGAGTGELFF. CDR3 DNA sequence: TGTGCCAGCAGCCAAGGACTAGCGGGGGGGGCTGGCACCGGGGAGCTGTTTTTT.

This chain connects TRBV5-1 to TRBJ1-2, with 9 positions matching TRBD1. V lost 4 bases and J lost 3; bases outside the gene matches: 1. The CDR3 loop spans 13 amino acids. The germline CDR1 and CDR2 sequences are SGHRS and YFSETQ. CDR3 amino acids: CASSDRGYYGYTF. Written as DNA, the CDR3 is TGCGCCAGCAGCGACAGGGGGTACTATGGCTACACCTTC.

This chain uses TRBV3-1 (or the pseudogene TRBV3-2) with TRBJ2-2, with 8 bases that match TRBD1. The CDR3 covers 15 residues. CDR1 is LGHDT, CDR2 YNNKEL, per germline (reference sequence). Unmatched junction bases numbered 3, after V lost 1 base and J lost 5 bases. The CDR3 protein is CASSQVNRGTGELFF. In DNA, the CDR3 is TGTGCCAGCAGCCAAGTTAACAGGGGGACCGGGGAGCTGTTTTTT.

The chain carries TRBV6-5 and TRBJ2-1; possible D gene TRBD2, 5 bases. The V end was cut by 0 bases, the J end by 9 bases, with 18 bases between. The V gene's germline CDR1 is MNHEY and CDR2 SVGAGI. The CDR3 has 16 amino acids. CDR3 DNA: TGTGCCAGCAGTTACTCATCTGGGTGGAGCGCGGGTGAGCAGTTCTTC. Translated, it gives CASSYSSGWSAGEQFF.

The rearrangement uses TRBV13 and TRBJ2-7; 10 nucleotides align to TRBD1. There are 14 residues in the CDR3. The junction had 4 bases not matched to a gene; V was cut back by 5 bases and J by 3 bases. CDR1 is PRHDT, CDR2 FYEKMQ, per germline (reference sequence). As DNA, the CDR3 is TGTGCCAGCAGCCAGCGGACAGGGGGCTACGAGCAGTACGTC. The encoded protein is CASSQRTGGYEQYV.

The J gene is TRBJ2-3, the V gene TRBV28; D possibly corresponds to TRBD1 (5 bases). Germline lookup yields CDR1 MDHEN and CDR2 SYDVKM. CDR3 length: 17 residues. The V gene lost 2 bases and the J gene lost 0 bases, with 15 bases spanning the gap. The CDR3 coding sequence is TGTGCCAGCAGTTTACTATTGGGGCCGACTAGCACAGATACGCAGTATTTT. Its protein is CASSLLLGPTSTDTQYF.

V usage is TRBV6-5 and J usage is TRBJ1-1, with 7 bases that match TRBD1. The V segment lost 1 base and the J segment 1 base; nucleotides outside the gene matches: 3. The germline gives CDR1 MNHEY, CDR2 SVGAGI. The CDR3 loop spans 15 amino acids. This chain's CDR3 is CASSYWTGPNTEAFF. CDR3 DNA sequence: TGTGCCAGCAGTTACTGGACAGGACCGAACACTGAAGCTTTCTTT.

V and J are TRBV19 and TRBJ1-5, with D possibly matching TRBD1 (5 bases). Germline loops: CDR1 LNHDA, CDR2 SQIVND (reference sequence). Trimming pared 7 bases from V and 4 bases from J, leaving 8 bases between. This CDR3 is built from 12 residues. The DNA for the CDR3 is TGTGCCAGTAATGACAGAAATCAGCCCCAGCATTTT. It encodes CASNDRNQPQHF.

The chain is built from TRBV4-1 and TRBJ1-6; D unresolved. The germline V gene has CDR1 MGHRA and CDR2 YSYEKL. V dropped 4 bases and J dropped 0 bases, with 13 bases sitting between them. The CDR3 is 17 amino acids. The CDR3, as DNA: TGCGCCAGCAGCCCTGGAGCTCCGGGCTCCTATAATTCACCCCTCCACTTT. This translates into CASSPGAPGSYNSPLHF.

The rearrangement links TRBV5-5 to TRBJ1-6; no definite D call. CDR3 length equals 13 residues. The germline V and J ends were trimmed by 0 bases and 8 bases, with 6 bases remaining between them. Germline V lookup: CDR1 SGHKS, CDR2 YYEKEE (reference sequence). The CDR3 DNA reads TGTGCCAGCAGCTTGGTACGGGATTCACCCCTCCACTTT. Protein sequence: CASSLVRDSPLHF.

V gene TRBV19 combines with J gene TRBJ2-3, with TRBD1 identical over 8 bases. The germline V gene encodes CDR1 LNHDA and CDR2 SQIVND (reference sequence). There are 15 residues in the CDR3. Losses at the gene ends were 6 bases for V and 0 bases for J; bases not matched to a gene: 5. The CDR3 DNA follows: TGTGCCAGTAGATCCAGGGGGCTTAGCACAGATACGCAGTATTTT. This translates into CASRSRGLSTDTQYF.